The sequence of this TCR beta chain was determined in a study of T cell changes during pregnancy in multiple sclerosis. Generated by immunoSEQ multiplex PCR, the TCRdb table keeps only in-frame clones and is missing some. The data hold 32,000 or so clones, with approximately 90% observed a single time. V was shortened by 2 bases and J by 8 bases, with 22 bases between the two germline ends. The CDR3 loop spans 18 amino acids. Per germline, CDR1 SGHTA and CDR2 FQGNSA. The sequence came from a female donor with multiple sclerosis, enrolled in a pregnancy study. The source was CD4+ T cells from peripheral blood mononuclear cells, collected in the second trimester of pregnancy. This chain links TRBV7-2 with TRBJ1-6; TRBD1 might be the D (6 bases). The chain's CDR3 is CASSLFASQGSVHSPLHF. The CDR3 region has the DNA TGTGCCAGCAGCTTATTCGCATCTCAGGGGTCGGTGCATTCACCCCTCCACTTT.